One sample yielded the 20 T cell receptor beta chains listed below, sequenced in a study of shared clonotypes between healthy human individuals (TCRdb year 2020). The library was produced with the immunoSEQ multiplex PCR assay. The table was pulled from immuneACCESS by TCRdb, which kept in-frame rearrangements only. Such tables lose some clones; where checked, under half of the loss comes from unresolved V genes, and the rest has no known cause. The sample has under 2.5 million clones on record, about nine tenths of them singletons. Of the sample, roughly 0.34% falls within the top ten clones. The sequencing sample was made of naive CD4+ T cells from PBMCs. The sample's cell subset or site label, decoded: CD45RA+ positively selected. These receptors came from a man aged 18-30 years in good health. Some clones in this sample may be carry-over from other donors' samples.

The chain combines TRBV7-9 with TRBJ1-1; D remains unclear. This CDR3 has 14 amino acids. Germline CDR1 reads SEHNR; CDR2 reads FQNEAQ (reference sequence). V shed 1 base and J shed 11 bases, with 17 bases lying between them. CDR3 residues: CASSLGAADETAFF. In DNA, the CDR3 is TGTGCCAGCAGCTTAGGGGCCGCGGACGAAACGGCTTTCTTT.

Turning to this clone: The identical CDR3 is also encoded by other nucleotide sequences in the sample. CDR3 DNA sequence: TGTGCCAGCAGTCCAACACCGAGCTCCTACAATGAGCAGTTCTTC. As protein: CASSPTPSSYNEQFF. The chain is built from TRBV7-3 and TRBJ2-1; D gene unclear. The V end was cut by 6 bases, the J end by 0 bases, with 12 bases between. This CDR3 region has 15 residues. Germline CDR1 SGHTA, CDR2 FQGTGA.

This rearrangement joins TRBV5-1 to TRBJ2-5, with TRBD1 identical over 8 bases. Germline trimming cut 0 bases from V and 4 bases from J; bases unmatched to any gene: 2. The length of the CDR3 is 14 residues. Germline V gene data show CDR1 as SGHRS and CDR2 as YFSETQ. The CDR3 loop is CASSLGDRRETQYF. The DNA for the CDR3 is TGCGCCAGCAGCTTGGGGGACAGGAGAGAGACCCAGTACTTC.

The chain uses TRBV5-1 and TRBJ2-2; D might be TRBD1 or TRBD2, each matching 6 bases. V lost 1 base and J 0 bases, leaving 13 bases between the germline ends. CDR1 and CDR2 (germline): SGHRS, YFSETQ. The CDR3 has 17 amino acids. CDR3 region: CASSLNGGDTNTGELFF. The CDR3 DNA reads TGCGCCAGCAGCTTGAACGGAGGGGACACGAACACCGGGGAGCTGTTTTTT.

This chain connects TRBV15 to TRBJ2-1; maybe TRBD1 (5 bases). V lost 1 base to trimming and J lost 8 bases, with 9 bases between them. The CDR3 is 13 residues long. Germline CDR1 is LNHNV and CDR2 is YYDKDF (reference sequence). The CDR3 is CATSRGGSDEQFF. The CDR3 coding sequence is TGTGCCACCAGCAGAGGGGGCTCGGATGAGCAGTTCTTC.

The CDR3 DNA reads TGTGCCAGCAGCTTGATTGAGGGGGCGGGTACCGGGGAGCTGTTTTTT. It specifies CASSLIEGAGTGELFF. The J gene is TRBJ2-2, the V gene TRBV5-6, with TRBD1 matching over 7 bases. V lost 1 base, J lost 5 bases, and 8 bases stayed unmatched. There are 16 residues in the CDR3. Germline V gives CDR1 SGHDT, CDR2 YYEEEE.

This CDR3 reads CASAIGGRLNTEAFF. In DNA, the CDR3 is TGTGCCAGCGCGATCGGCGGGAGACTGAACACTGAAGCTTTCTTT. The chain links TRBV28 to TRBJ1-1; D not resolved. CDR1 and CDR2 (germline): MDHEN, SYDVKM. With 8 bases removed from V and 0 bases from J, the gap between germline ends came to 16 bases. This CDR3 has 15 amino acids.

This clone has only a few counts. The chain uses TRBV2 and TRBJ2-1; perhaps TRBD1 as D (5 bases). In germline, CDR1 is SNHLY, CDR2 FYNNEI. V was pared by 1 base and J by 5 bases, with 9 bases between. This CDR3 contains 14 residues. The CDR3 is CASSEGSGNNEQFF. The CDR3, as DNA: TGTGCCAGCAGTGAAGGGTCAGGGAACAATGAGCAGTTCTTC.

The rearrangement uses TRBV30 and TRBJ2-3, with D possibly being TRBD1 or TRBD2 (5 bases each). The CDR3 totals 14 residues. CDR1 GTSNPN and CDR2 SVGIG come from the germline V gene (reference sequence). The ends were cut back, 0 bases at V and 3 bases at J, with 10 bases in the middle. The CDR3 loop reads CAWSVMRGTDTQYF. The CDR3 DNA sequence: TGTGCCTGGAGTGTAATGAGGGGAACAGATACGCAGTATTTT.

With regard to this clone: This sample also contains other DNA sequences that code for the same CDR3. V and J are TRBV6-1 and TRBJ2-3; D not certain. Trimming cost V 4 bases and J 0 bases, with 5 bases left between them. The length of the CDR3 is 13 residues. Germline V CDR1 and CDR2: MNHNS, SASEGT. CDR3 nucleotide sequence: TGTGCCAGCAGTGCTCCTAGCACAGATACGCAGTATTTT. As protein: CASSAPSTDTQYF.

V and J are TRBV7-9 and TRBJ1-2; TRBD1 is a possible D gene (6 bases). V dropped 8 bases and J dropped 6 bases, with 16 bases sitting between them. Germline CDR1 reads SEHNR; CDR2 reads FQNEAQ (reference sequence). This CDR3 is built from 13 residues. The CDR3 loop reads CASPGQLLDGYTF. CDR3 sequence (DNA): TGTGCCAGCCCCGGACAGCTACTGGATGGCTACACCTTC.

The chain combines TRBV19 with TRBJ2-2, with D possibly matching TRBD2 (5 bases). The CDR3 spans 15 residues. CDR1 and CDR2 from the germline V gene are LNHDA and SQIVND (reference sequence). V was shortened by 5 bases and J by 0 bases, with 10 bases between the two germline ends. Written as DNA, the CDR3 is TGTGCCAGTAGTCGAGGGTTAGCGAACACCGGGGAGCTGTTTTTT. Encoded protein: CASSRGLANTGELFF.

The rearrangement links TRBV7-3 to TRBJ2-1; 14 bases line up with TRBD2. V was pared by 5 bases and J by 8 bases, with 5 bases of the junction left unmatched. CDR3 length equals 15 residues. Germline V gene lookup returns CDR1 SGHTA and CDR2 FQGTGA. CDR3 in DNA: TGTGCCAGCAGCCAATGGGGACTAGCGGGAGATGAGCAGTTCTTC. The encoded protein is CASSQWGLAGDEQFF.

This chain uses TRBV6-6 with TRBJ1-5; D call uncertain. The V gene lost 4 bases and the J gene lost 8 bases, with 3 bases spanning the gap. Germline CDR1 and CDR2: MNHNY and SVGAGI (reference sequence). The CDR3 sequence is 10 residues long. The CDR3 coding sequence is TGTGCCAGCAGTTTTGAGCCCCAGCATTTT. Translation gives CASSFEPQHF.

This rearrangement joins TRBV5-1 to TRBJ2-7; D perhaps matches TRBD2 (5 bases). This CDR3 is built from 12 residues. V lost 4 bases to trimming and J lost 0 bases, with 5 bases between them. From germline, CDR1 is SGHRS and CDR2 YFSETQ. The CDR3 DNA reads TGCGCCAGCAGCGAGGGCTCCTACGAGCAGTACTTC. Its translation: CASSEGSYEQYF.

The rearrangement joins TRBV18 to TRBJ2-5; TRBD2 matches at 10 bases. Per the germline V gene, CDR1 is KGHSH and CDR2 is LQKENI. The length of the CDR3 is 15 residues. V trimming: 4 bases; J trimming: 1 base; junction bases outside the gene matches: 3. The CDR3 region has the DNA TGTGCCAGCTCACTACTAGCGGGAAGCCAAGAGACCCAGTACTTC. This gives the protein CASSLLAGSQETQYF. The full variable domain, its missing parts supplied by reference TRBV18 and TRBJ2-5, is NAGVMQNPRHLVRRRGQEARLRCSPMKGHSHVYWYRQLPEEGLKFMVYLQKENIIDESGMPKERFSAEFPKEGPSILRIQQVVRGDSAAYFCASSLLAGSQETQYFGPGTRLLVL.

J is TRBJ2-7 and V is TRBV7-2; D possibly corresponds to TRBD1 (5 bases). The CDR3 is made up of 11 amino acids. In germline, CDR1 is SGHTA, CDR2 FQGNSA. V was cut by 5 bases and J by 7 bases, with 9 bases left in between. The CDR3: CASSPQGEQYF. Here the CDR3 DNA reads TGTGCCAGCAGCCCTCAGGGAGAGCAGTACTTC.

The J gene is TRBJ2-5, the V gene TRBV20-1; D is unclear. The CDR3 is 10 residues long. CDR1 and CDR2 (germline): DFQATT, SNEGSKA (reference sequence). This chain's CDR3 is CAYHWGTQYF. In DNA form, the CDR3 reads TGCGCGTACCATTGGGGGACCCAGTACTTC.

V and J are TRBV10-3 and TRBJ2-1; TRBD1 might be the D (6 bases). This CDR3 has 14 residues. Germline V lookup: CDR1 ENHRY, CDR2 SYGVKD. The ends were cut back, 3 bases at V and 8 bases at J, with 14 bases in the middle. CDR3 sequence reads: CAISDRGLGDEQFF. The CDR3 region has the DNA TGTGCCATCAGTGACAGGGGTTTAGGAGATGAGCAGTTCTTC.

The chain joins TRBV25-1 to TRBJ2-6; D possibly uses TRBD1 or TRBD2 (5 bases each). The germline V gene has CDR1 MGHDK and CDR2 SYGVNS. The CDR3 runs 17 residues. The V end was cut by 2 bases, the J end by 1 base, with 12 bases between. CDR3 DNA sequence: TGTGCCAGCAGTGAAAGTCAGGGAGAATCTGGGGCCAACGTCCTGACTTTC. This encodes CASSESQGESGANVLTF.